Listed below are T cell receptor beta chains from one sample, sequenced in a study of OX40 agonist ivuxolimab in advanced cancers. Assay used: immunoSEQ multiplex PCR; TCRdb lists only in-frame clones, some missing. The sample consists of about 27,000 clones, approximately 91% of them appearing once. Sample: CD4+ or CD8+ T cells sorted from blood, taken in a trial of the OX40 agonist ivuxolimab. These receptors came from an adult with an advanced solid tumor such as melanoma, head and neck, liver or kidney cancer. Both conserved end residues are part of each CDR3. D genes are given only for firm matches. A row's size may be missing; if present it is once, few, many or a size class.

d_call j_call v_call clone_size cdr3_length cdr3_nt cdr3_aa
. TRBJ2-2 TRBV6-1 . 13 TGTGCCAGCAGTGAAGGGGAAACCGGGGAGCTGTTTTTT CASSEGETGELFF
. TRBJ1-3 TRBV28 . 13 TGTGCCAGCAGGCAGGGGCGGGGAAACACCATATATTTT CASRQGRGNTIYF
. TRBJ2-2 TRBV15 . 14 TGTGCCACCAGCGATGGGACCGCGCCCGGGGAGCTGTTTTTT CATSDGTAPGELFF
. TRBJ2-2 TRBV7-9 . 14 TGTGCCAGCAGCTTACCGGGGGCGGCCGGGGAGCTGTTTTTT CASSLPGAAGELFF
. TRBJ2-6 TRBV19 few 14 TGTGCCAGTACCCCTAGCTCTGGGGCCAACGTCCTGACTTTC CASTPSSGANVLTF
. TRBJ2-1 TRBV4-1 . 16 TGCGCCAGCAGCCAAGTAGGAGCGGAGGGGTACAATGAGCAGTTCTTC CASSQVGAEGYNEQFF
. TRBJ2-7 TRBV27 . 14 TGTGCCAGCGCGCTTCCCGGGTCCCACTACGAGCAGTACTTC CASALPGSHYEQYF
. TRBJ2-3 TRBV7-9 . 14 TGTGCCAGCAGCTCCCCAGATCTAACAGATACGCAGTATTTT CASSSPDLTDTQYF
. TRBJ1-1 TRBV6-1 . 12 TGTGCCAGCGGACCGATGAACACTGAAGCTTTCTTT CASGPMNTEAFF
. TRBJ1-6 TRBV19 . 15 TGTGCCAGTAGTAGTGACATCGGGGCAAATTCACCCCTCCACTTT CASSSDIGANSPLHF
. TRBJ2-5 TRBV15 . 14 TGTGCCACCAGCATCTGGACAGAACAAGAGACCCAGTACTTC CATSIWTEQETQYF
. TRBJ2-5 TRBV7-8 . 14 TGTGCCAGCAGCTCTACAGGGAGAAAAGAGACCCAGTACTTC CASSSTGRKETQYF
. TRBJ1-4 TRBV7-9 . 17 TGTGCCAGCAGCTCCCTCTCCGAGGCGGGGAATAATGAAAAACTGTTTTTT CASSSLSEAGNNEKLFF
. TRBJ2-3 TRBV4-1 . 13 TGCGCCAGCAGCCCGACTTACACAGATACGCAGTATTTT CASSPTYTDTQYF
. TRBJ1-5 TRBV19 . 15 TGTGCCAGTATCTCCGGAGCGTATAGCAATCAGCCCCAGCATTTT CASISGAYSNQPQHF
. TRBJ2-2 TRBV9 . 14 TGTGCCAGCAGCGTAGCTCTGGGGGGCGGGGAGCTGTTTTTT CASSVALGGGELFF